Listed below are T cell receptor beta chains from one sample, sequenced in a study of cytomegalovirus exposure and HLA in healthy donors. The protocol was immunoSEQ multiplex PCR, while the TCRdb copy is restricted to in-frame clones and leaves out a portion. The profile shows 70,000 to 95,000 clones, 76% of them singletons. The sequencing sample was made of PBMCs. Receptors originate from a man aged 25 to 45 in good health and CMV-seropositive. The CDR3 runs from the conserved cysteine through the conserved F or W. Each record gives: D gene, clone size, V gene, J gene, CDR3 protein, CDR3 DNA. A D gene is named only where the DNA matches it firmly. Expanded clones are given a class, and other clones once, few, many or no size at all.

D gene: TRBD1; clone size: few; V gene: TRBV9; J gene: TRBJ2-5; CDR3 protein: CASSPAGGVRQETQYF; CDR3 DNA: TGTGCCAGCAGCCCAGCAGGGGGCGTTCGCCAAGAGACCCAGTACTTC
D gene: TRBD1; clone size: NA; V gene: TRBV6-5; J gene: TRBJ1-2; CDR3 protein: CASSFGTGGGYTF; CDR3 DNA: TGTGCCAGCAGTTTTGGGACAGGCGGTGGCTACACCTTC
D gene: NA; clone size: NA; V gene: TRBV7-9; J gene: TRBJ2-5; CDR3 protein: CATDGAPKTQYF; CDR3 DNA: TGTGCCACGGATGGGGCTCCAAAGACCCAGTACTTC
D gene: TRBD1; clone size: NA; V gene: TRBV28; J gene: TRBJ1-4; CDR3 protein: CASSRDRVGLGKLFF; CDR3 DNA: TGTGCCAGCAGTCGGGACAGGGTGGGGTTAGGAAAACTGTTTTTT
D gene: TRBD1; clone size: once; V gene: TRBV6-5; J gene: TRBJ2-1; CDR3 protein: CASSGQGDEQFF; CDR3 DNA: TGTGCCAGCAGTGGACAGGGGGATGAGCAGTTCTTC
D gene: TRBD2; clone size: NA; V gene: TRBV7-2; J gene: TRBJ2-5; CDR3 protein: CASGAGDRGTQYF; CDR3 DNA: TGTGCCAGCGGGGCGGGGGACCGAGGGACCCAGTACTTC
D gene: TRBD1; clone size: NA; V gene: TRBV7-9; J gene: TRBJ1-2; CDR3 protein: CASSARQGVIGGYTF; CDR3 DNA: TGTGCCAGCAGCGCGCGACAGGGGGTAATAGGGGGCTACACCTTC
D gene: NA; clone size: NA; V gene: TRBV7-2; J gene: TRBJ2-3; CDR3 protein: CASSLGGVSGVDTQYF; CDR3 DNA: TGTGCCAGCAGCTTAGGCGGGGTGTCGGGGGTAGATACGCAGTATTTT
D gene: TRBD1; clone size: few; V gene: TRBV19; J gene: TRBJ2-1; CDR3 protein: CASSTTTDRVLDNEQFF; CDR3 DNA: TGTGCCAGTAGTACCACTACGGACAGGGTGTTAGACAATGAGCAGTTCTTC
D gene: NA; clone size: NA; V gene: TRBV5-6; J gene: TRBJ2-3; CDR3 protein: CASSEGTESGPLTDTQYF; CDR3 DNA: TGTGCCAGCAGCGAGGGCACCGAGAGTGGTCCTTTGACAGATACGCAGTATTTT
D gene: NA; clone size: NA; V gene: TRBV5-6; J gene: TRBJ1-2; CDR3 protein: CASSFLDRLNYGYTF; CDR3 DNA: TGTGCCAGCAGCTTTCTGGACAGACTTAACTATGGCTACACCTTC
D gene: NA; clone size: NA; V gene: TRBV2; J gene: TRBJ1-5; CDR3 protein: CASRLGPANQPQHF; CDR3 DNA: TGTGCCAGCAGGCTGGGGCCAGCGAATCAGCCCCAGCATTTT
D gene: NA; clone size: NA; V gene: TRBV2; J gene: TRBJ2-6; CDR3 protein: CASQRREAGANVLTF; CDR3 DNA: TGTGCCAGCCAAAGGAGGGAAGCTGGGGCCAACGTCCTGACTTTC
D gene: NA; clone size: NA; V gene: TRBV18; J gene: TRBJ1-1; CDR3 protein: CASSPPGVNTEAFF; CDR3 DNA: TGTGCCAGCTCACCCCCGGGGGTGAACACTGAAGCTTTCTTT
D gene: TRBD1; clone size: NA; V gene: TRBV5-1; J gene: TRBJ1-2; CDR3 protein: CASSTDQGGYGYTF; CDR3 DNA: TGCGCCAGCAGCACGGACCAGGGGGGCTATGGCTACACCTTC
D gene: NA; clone size: NA; V gene: TRBV18; J gene: TRBJ1-1; CDR3 protein: CASSPVSGFNTEAFF; CDR3 DNA: TGTGCCAGCTCACCAGTTTCGGGGTTCAACACTGAAGCTTTCTTT
D gene: NA; clone size: NA; V gene: TRBV21-1; J gene: TRBJ1-5; CDR3 protein: CASSNQTVTYSNQPQHF; CDR3 DNA: TGTGCCAGCAGCAACCAGACAGTGACCTATAGCAATCAGCCCCAGCATTTT
D gene: NA; clone size: NA; V gene: TRBV6-5; J gene: TRBJ1-2; CDR3 protein: CASSRTGRNYGYTF; CDR3 DNA: TGTGCCAGCAGCCGCACCGGTCGGAACTATGGCTACACCTTC
D gene: NA; clone size: NA; V gene: TRBV7-2; J gene: TRBJ1-1; CDR3 protein: CASSLDGATPEAFF; CDR3 DNA: TGTGCCAGCAGCTTAGATGGGGCAACCCCTGAAGCTTTCTTT
D gene: NA; clone size: NA; V gene: TRBV9; J gene: TRBJ2-6; CDR3 protein: CASSPPGSGANVLTF; CDR3 DNA: TGTGCCAGCAGCCCCCCGGGTTCTGGGGCCAACGTCCTGACTTTC
D gene: NA; clone size: once; V gene: TRBV6-1; J gene: TRBJ2-3; CDR3 protein: CASSGTRGQSSTDTQYF; CDR3 DNA: TGTGCCAGCAGTGGGACCCGAGGACAATCTAGCACAGATACGCAGTATTTT
D gene: TRBD1; clone size: few; V gene: TRBV7-9; J gene: TRBJ2-3; CDR3 protein: CASSLPGQGVDTQYF; CDR3 DNA: TGTGCCAGCAGCCTCCCGGGACAGGGGGTAGATACGCAGTATTTT
D gene: NA; clone size: few; V gene: TRBV2; J gene: TRBJ1-3; CDR3 protein: CASSEKPGSGNTIYF; CDR3 DNA: TGTGCCAGCAGTGAAAAGCCCGGCTCTGGAAACACCATATATTTT
D gene: TRBD2; clone size: NA; V gene: TRBV5-1; J gene: TRBJ2-1; CDR3 protein: CASSRTSRNEQFF; CDR3 DNA: TGCGCCAGCAGCCGGACTAGCCGCAATGAGCAGTTCTTC
D gene: TRBD1; clone size: few; V gene: TRBV2; J gene: TRBJ2-6; CDR3 protein: CASNVQGAGANVLTF; CDR3 DNA: TGTGCCAGCAATGTACAGGGGGCTGGGGCCAACGTCCTGACTTTC
D gene: TRBD1; clone size: NA; V gene: TRBV7-2; J gene: TRBJ1-1; CDR3 protein: CASSLVGDRATEAFF; CDR3 DNA: TGTGCCAGCAGCTTAGTGGGGGACAGGGCCACTGAAGCTTTCTTT
D gene: TRBD1; clone size: NA; V gene: TRBV11-2; J gene: TRBJ1-1; CDR3 protein: CASRSTGGGLSRAFF; CDR3 DNA: TGTGCCAGCAGGTCGACAGGGGGCGGCCTCTCTCGGGCTTTCTTT
D gene: TRBD1; clone size: NA; V gene: TRBV5-1; J gene: TRBJ1-2; CDR3 protein: CASGDRVVDGYTF; CDR3 DNA: TGCGCCAGCGGGGACAGGGTCGTCGATGGCTACACCTTC
D gene: NA; clone size: NA; V gene: TRBV16; J gene: TRBJ2-2; CDR3 protein: CASSQTANTGELFF; CDR3 DNA: TGTGCCAGCAGCCAAACAGCGAACACCGGGGAGCTGTTTTTT
D gene: TRBD1; clone size: NA; V gene: TRBV2; J gene: TRBJ1-2; CDR3 protein: CASRETGGAYYGYTF; CDR3 DNA: TGTGCCAGCAGGGAAACAGGGGGCGCTTACTATGGCTACACCTTC
D gene: TRBD1; clone size: NA; V gene: TRBV29-1; J gene: TRBJ2-2; CDR3 protein: CSARTGGTGELFF; CDR3 DNA: TGCAGCGCCCGGACAGGGGGCACCGGGGAGCTGTTTTTT
D gene: NA; clone size: NA; V gene: TRBV29-1; J gene: TRBJ1-1; CDR3 protein: CSVEEGPVEAFF; CDR3 DNA: TGCAGCGTTGAAGAGGGGCCAGTTGAAGCTTTCTTT
D gene: NA; clone size: NA; V gene: TRBV5-5; J gene: TRBJ1-4; CDR3 protein: CASRQLATGMNEKLFF; CDR3 DNA: TGTGCCAGCAGACAGCTGGCGACAGGAATGAATGAAAAACTGTTTTTT
D gene: TRBD1; clone size: NA; V gene: TRBV10-2; J gene: TRBJ2-5; CDR3 protein: CASSGQGVQGETQYF; CDR3 DNA: TGCGCCAGCAGTGGACAGGGCGTCCAAGGAGAGACCCAGTACTTC
D gene: NA; clone size: NA; V gene: TRBV4-1; J gene: TRBJ2-1; CDR3 protein: CASSHYGLGYNEQFF; CDR3 DNA: TGCGCCAGCAGCCATTACGGGTTGGGCTACAATGAGCAGTTCTTC
D gene: NA; clone size: NA; V gene: TRBV5-1; J gene: TRBJ2-7; CDR3 protein: CASSLQKSSYEQYF; CDR3 DNA: TGCGCCAGCAGCCTACAGAAGAGCTCCTACGAGCAGTACTTC
D gene: NA; clone size: NA; V gene: TRBV6-4; J gene: TRBJ1-1; CDR3 protein: CASSATGNTEAFF; CDR3 DNA: TGTGCCAGCAGTGCCACAGGGAACACTGAAGCTTTCTTT
D gene: TRBD1; clone size: NA; V gene: TRBV5-6; J gene: TRBJ1-3; CDR3 protein: CAGQGASQGNTIYF; CDR3 DNA: TGTGCCGGCCAGGGGGCGTCACAAGGAAACACCATATATTTT
D gene: NA; clone size: NA; V gene: TRBV5-1; J gene: TRBJ1-1; CDR3 protein: CASSAPGTDTEAFF; CDR3 DNA: TGCGCCAGCAGCGCTCCGGGAACGGACACTGAAGCTTTCTTT
D gene: NA; clone size: once; V gene: TRBV29-1; J gene: TRBJ2-1; CDR3 protein: CSVRPPYNEQFF; CDR3 DNA: TGCAGCGTCCGTCCCCCCTACAATGAGCAGTTCTTC
D gene: TRBD1; clone size: NA; V gene: TRBV7-9; J gene: TRBJ1-4; CDR3 protein: CASSPPGQNEKLFF; CDR3 DNA: TGTGCCAGCAGCCCCCCGGGACAGAATGAAAAACTGTTTTTT
D gene: TRBD1; clone size: few; V gene: TRBV6-5; J gene: TRBJ1-6; CDR3 protein: CASRPGQGVSPLHF; CDR3 DNA: TGTGCCAGCAGGCCGGGACAGGGAGTATCACCCCTCCACTTT
D gene: NA; clone size: few; V gene: TRBV5-6; J gene: TRBJ2-3; CDR3 protein: CASSLRVDTQYF; CDR3 DNA: TGTGCCAGCAGCTTAAGAGTAGATACGCAGTATTTT
D gene: NA; clone size: once; V gene: TRBV27; J gene: TRBJ1-1; CDR3 protein: CASSLWSGKLMNTEAFF; CDR3 DNA: TGTGCCAGCAGTTTATGGTCAGGGAAACTGATGAACACTGAAGCTTTCTTT
D gene: NA; clone size: NA; V gene: TRBV18; J gene: TRBJ2-1; CDR3 protein: CASSPTGSSYNEQFF; CDR3 DNA: TGTGCCAGCTCTCCAACAGGGAGCTCCTACAATGAGCAGTTCTTC
D gene: TRBD1; clone size: NA; V gene: TRBV7-9; J gene: TRBJ1-4; CDR3 protein: CASSLGHRDRNEKLFF; CDR3 DNA: TGTGCCAGCAGCTTAGGTCACCGGGACAGAAATGAAAAACTGTTTTTT
D gene: TRBD1; clone size: few; V gene: TRBV29-1; J gene: TRBJ2-3; CDR3 protein: CSGRQGPSDTQYF; CDR3 DNA: TGCAGCGGCAGACAGGGACCGTCAGATACGCAGTATTTT
D gene: TRBD1; clone size: few; V gene: TRBV5-4; J gene: TRBJ2-7; CDR3 protein: CASSQDRGGGYEQYF; CDR3 DNA: TGCGCCAGCAGCCAGGACAGGGGGGGAGGATACGAGCAGTACTTC
D gene: TRBD2; clone size: NA; V gene: TRBV5-1; J gene: TRBJ2-3; CDR3 protein: CASSSQTSGGADTQYF; CDR3 DNA: TGCGCCAGCAGCTCCCAGACTAGCGGGGGGGCAGATACGCAGTATTTT
D gene: NA; clone size: NA; V gene: TRBV6-5; J gene: TRBJ2-1; CDR3 protein: CASSYRGISNEQFF; CDR3 DNA: TGTGCCAGCAGTTACAGAGGTATTTCCAATGAGCAGTTCTTC